One and the same sample provided the 10 T cell receptor beta chains below, sequenced in a study of blood T cell repertoires in COVID-19. Method: immunoSEQ multiplex PCR; TCRdb's copy keeps in-frame clones and lacks some. Here the sample spans about 44,000 clones, about 85% being singletons. Material for sequencing was peripheral blood. These receptors originate from a woman at least 80 years old in a cohort sampled during active or convalescent COVID-19.

This CDR3 reads CASSQWVAGDTDTQYF. DNA of the CDR3: TGTGCCAGCAGCCAATGGGTAGCGGGGGACACAGATACGCAGTATTTT. V and J are TRBV3-1 (or the pseudogene TRBV3-2) and TRBJ2-3; 9 bases are a match to TRBD2. The V segment lost 2 bases and the J segment 2 bases; nucleotides outside the gene matches: 5. Germline CDR1 LGHDT, CDR2 YNNKEL (reference sequence). This CDR3 contains 16 residues.

J is TRBJ2-1 and V is TRBV10-1, with D perhaps TRBD2 (5 bases). Germline V CDR1 and CDR2: WNHNN, SYGVQD (reference sequence). V lost 2 bases, J lost 0 bases, and 20 bases lay in between. CDR3 length: 19 amino acids. The CDR3 sequence is CASSEGFGIASSSYNEQFF. CDR3 coding DNA: TGCGCCAGCAGTGAGGGGTTCGGGATAGCGAGTAGCTCCTACAATGAGCAGTTCTTC.

CDR3 nucleotide sequence: TGCAGCTTGGAGGTCGGTGACACCATATATTTT. This translates into CSLEVGDTIYF. This chain links TRBV29-1 with TRBJ1-3; D call uncertain. The germline V and J ends were trimmed by 8 bases and 8 bases, with 13 bases remaining between them. The germline gives CDR1 SQVTM, CDR2 ANQGSEA. There are 11 residues in the CDR3.

The chain couples TRBV6-4 to TRBJ2-7; 7 nucleotides agree with TRBD1. V lost 4 bases and J lost 2; bases outside the gene matches: 8. The CDR3 is 15 residues long. CDR1 and CDR2 from the germline V gene are MRHNA and SNTAGT. The CDR3 spells CASSVLPGGAYEQYF. The CDR3 nucleotides are TGTGCCAGCAGTGTCCTCCCAGGGGGAGCCTACGAGCAGTACTTC.

The V gene is TRBV10-3, the J gene TRBJ1-5, with 8 bases identical to TRBD1. Germline V lookup: CDR1 ENHRY, CDR2 SYGVKD. With 6 bases clipped from V and 4 bases from J, the junction kept 8 bases outside the gene matches. The CDR3 has 15 amino acids. For the CDR3, the DNA is TGTGCCATCAGCGACGACAGGGGAGCGAATCAGCCCCAGCATTTT. It specifies CAISDDRGANQPQHF.

The CDR3 loop is CASRGGGTNYNEQFF. The CDR3 DNA reads TGTGCCAGCCGTGGCGGGGGGACCAACTACAATGAGCAGTTCTTC. The chain recombines TRBV7-2 with TRBJ2-1; 8 bases line up with TRBD2. Germline V gene data show CDR1 as SGHTA and CDR2 as FQGNSA. The CDR3 has 15 residues. V lost 8 bases and J lost 3; bases outside the gene matches: 9.

The chain carries TRBV7-2 and TRBJ2-5; weak D call: TRBD2 (5 bases). The CDR3 is 16 amino acids. Germline V gene data show CDR1 as SGHTA and CDR2 as FQGNSA. Trimming took 3 bases from V and 2 from J, leaving 16 bases between them. The CDR3 region is CASSLSYASGQETQYF. The CDR3 coding sequence is TGTGCCAGCAGCTTGAGCTACGCATCGGGACAAGAGACCCAGTACTTC.

The chain joins TRBV20-1 to TRBJ2-5; 7 bases are shared with TRBD2. CDR1 and CDR2 from the germline V gene are DFQATT and SNEGSKA (reference sequence). J was trimmed by 1 base and V by 3 bases; bases with no gene match: 8. This CDR3 has 15 amino acids. This CDR3 reads CSASKAGVRQETQYF. The CDR3 DNA sequence: TGCAGTGCTAGTAAGGCGGGAGTACGCCAAGAGACCCAGTACTTC.

This rearrangement joins TRBV5-1 to TRBJ1-2; maybe TRBD1 (5 bases). Germline V gene lookup returns CDR1 SGHRS and CDR2 YFSETQ. Trimming took off 3 bases at V and 3 bases at J, with 6 bases between the two ends. This CDR3 region has 12 residues. The CDR3 sequence: CASSSTDYGYTF. DNA of the CDR3: TGCGCCAGCAGCTCGACAGACTATGGCTACACCTTC. The full variable domain, completed using reference TRBV5-1 and TRBJ1-2, is KAGVTQTPRYLIKTRGQQVTLSCSPISGHRSVSWYQQTPGQGLQFLFEYFSETQRNKGNFPGRFSGRQFSNSRSEMNVSTLELGDSALYLCASSSTDYGYTFGSGTRLTVV.

The chain recombines TRBV5-6 with TRBJ2-1, with 11 bases matching TRBD2. This CDR3 contains 16 residues. In germline, CDR1 is SGHDT, CDR2 YYEEEE. V lost 5 bases, J lost 7 bases, and 11 bases stayed unmatched. The CDR3 is CASSPIAGGPGNEQFF. In nucleotides, the CDR3 is TGTGCCAGCAGTCCAATAGCGGGAGGGCCGGGAAATGAGCAGTTCTTC.